Listed below are T cell receptor beta chains from one sample, sequenced in a study of T-cell memory formation after mild COVID-19. TCRdb used MiXCR to reprocess the 5' RACE reads, holding one entry per CDR3 protein. The sample holds about 170,000 distinct CDR3 sequences, approximately 13% seen once. Material: PBMCs or a T cell subset sorted from them (not recorded which). All receptors derive from a man between 18 and 29 years old who had mild COVID-19 (a few samples of this study predate the infection). Cell type and time point are not known. Each CDR3 is given with its conserved first and last residue. A D gene is named only where the DNA matches it firmly. Size tells how often a clone was seen (once, few, many) or the class of an expanded clone, and some rows leave it out.

J,V,length,size,D,CDR3,DNA
TRBJ1-1,TRBV28,14,-,-,CASSLAPGGTEAFF,TGTGCCAGCAGTTTAGCTCCGGGAGGGACTGAAGCTTTCTTT
TRBJ1-1,TRBV12-3/TRBV12-4,14,-,-,CASNGGVGYAEAFF,TGTGCCAGCAACGGGGGCGTAGGGTACGCTGAAGCTTTCTTT
TRBJ2-4,TRBV5-5,14,-,TRBD2,CASSFGLAGTVQYF,TGTGCCAGCAGCTTCGGACTAGCGGGGACCGTTCAGTACTTC
TRBJ1-2,TRBV7-9,14,-,-,CASSLTGVVYGYTF,TGTGCCAGCAGCCTAACGGGGGTCGTCTATGGCTACACCTTC
TRBJ2-3,TRBV7-2,14,-,-,CASNGLPSTDTQYF,TGTGCCAGCAACGGACTTCCTAGCACAGATACGCAGTATTTT
TRBJ2-3,TRBV3-1,14,few,-,CASSQDPGRDTQYF,TGTGCCAGCAGCCAAGATCCGGGGCGAGATACGCAGTATTTT
TRBJ2-2,TRBV5-1,15,few,TRBD2,CASSFTLAGAGELFF,TGCGCCAGCAGCTTTACGCTAGCGGGGGCCGGGGAGCTGTTTTTT
TRBJ1-3,TRBV5-1,16,few,-,CASSSSGTSSGNTIYF,TGCGCCAGCAGCTCATCCGGGACCTCCTCTGGAAACACCATATATTTT
TRBJ1-2,TRBV5-1,13,-,-,CASRFEGEHGYTF,TGCGCCAGCCGATTCGAGGGTGAACATGGCTACACCTTC
TRBJ2-1,TRBV18,15,-,-,CASSPPGLVNNEQFF,TGTGCCAGCTCACCACCGGGACTGGTTAACAATGAGCAGTTCTTC
TRBJ1-5,TRBV6-5,14,-,-,CASRRHDSNQPQHF,TGTGCCAGCAGGCGACACGATAGCAATCAGCCCCAGCATTTT
TRBJ2-3,TRBV5-1,16,few,TRBD2,CASSLGLAGVADTQYF,TGCGCCAGCAGCTTGGGACTAGCGGGGGTTGCTGATACGCAGTATTTT
TRBJ2-3,TRBV9,13,few,-,CASSVALADTQYF,TGTGCCAGCAGCGTAGCTTTAGCAGATACGCAGTATTTT
TRBJ2-3,TRBV3-1,16,-,TRBD2,CASSHTLGGGQDTQYF,TGTGCCAGCAGCCATACACTGGGCGGGGGGCAGGATACGCAGTATTTT
TRBJ1-4,TRBV4-3,14,-,TRBD1,CASSPGQGWEKLFF,TGCGCCAGCAGCCCCGGACAGGGTTGGGAAAAACTGTTTTTT
TRBJ2-7,TRBV20-1,12,-,TRBD1,CSAGGQSYEQYF,TGCAGTGCTGGGGGACAGTCCTACGAGCAGTACTTC
TRBJ1-6,TRBV28,15,-,-,CASSSGGIMDSPLHF,TGTGCCAGCAGTTCCGGGGGGATAATGGATTCACCCCTCCACTTT
TRBJ2-5,TRBV6-5,12,-,TRBD2,CASNGGGETQYF,TGTGCCAGCAATGGCGGGGGTGAGACCCAGTACTTC
TRBJ2-3,TRBV5-1,18,-,TRBD2,CASRAGTSGGARTDTQYF,TGCGCCAGCAGGGCCGGGACTAGCGGGGGGGCCCGAACAGATACGCAGTATTTT
TRBJ2-7,TRBV5-1,15,few,-,CASSYSREIHVGQYF,TGCGCCAGCAGTTATTCCAGGGAGATCCATGTAGGGCAGTACTTC
TRBJ2-1,TRBV4-3,16,few,-,CASSQEWGSSYNEQFF,TGCGCCAGCAGCCAAGAATGGGGGTCCTCCTACAATGAGCAGTTCTTC
TRBJ1-4,TRBV15,15,few,-,CATSRDGAGNEKLFF,TGTGCCACCAGCAGAGATGGGGCGGGGAATGAAAAACTGTTTTTT
TRBJ1-1,TRBV7-2,13,many,-,CASSPERGAEAFF,TGTGCCAGCAGCCCTGAAAGGGGAGCTGAAGCTTTCTTT
TRBJ2-2,TRBV2,14,-,-,CASSRRTFTGELFF,TGTGCCAGCAGTCGACGGACCTTCACCGGGGAGCTGTTTTTT
TRBJ2-5,TRBV2,12,-,-,CASSAVGETQYF,TGTGCCAGCAGTGCGGTGGGAGAGACCCAGTACTTC
TRBJ1-5,TRBV6-2/TRBV6-3,15,many,-,CASSEPLSFNQPQHF,TGTGCCAGCAGTGAGCCCCTCTCCTTCAATCAGCCCCAGCATTTT
TRBJ1-2,TRBV5-5,13,few,-,CASSWGVGYGYTF,TGTGCCAGCAGCTGGGGGGTCGGCTATGGCTACACCTTC
TRBJ1-2,TRBV24-1,13,-,-,CATSPGHNYGYTF,TGTGCCACCAGCCCGGGACATAACTATGGCTACACCTTC
TRBJ2-2,TRBV5-1,14,-,-,CASSLVVATGELFF,TGCGCCAGCAGCTTGGTCGTGGCTACCGGGGAGCTGTTTTTT
TRBJ1-1,TRBV5-1,14,few,-,CASSLRVENTEAFF,TGCGCCAGCAGCTTGCGGGTAGAGAACACTGAAGCTTTCTTT
TRBJ1-5,TRBV6-1,13,few,-,CASIEQGNQPQHF,TGTGCCAGCATCGAACAGGGAAATCAGCCCCAGCATTTT
TRBJ2-5,TRBV7-3,13,many,-,CASSFTGGETQYF,TGTGCCAGCAGCTTCACCGGAGGAGAGACCCAGTACTTC
TRBJ1-6,TRBV5-1,13,-,-,CASSLKADSPLHF,TGCGCCAGCAGCTTGAAGGCAGATTCACCCCTCCACTTT
TRBJ2-3,TRBV7-2,14,many,-,CASSGQRGTDTQYF,TGTGCCAGCAGCGGACAGAGGGGGACAGATACGCAGTATTTT
TRBJ2-2,TRBV5-6,15,-,TRBD1,CASSLGTGRPRELFF,TGTGCCAGCAGCTTGGGGACAGGGCGACCGAGGGAGCTGTTTTTT
TRBJ2-2,TRBV11-2,14,few,-,CASSAYRTSGELFF,TGTGCCAGCAGCGCTTACAGGACCTCCGGGGAGCTGTTTTTT
TRBJ2-7,TRBV5-1,14,few,-,CASSSTGSTYEQYF,TGCGCCAGCAGCTCCACAGGTTCCACCTACGAGCAGTACTTC
TRBJ2-5,TRBV20-1,14,-,-,CSARVSSLGETQYF,TGCAGTGCTAGAGTATCCTCTCTAGGCGAGACCCAGTACTTC
TRBJ2-7,TRBV7-3,14,few,TRBD1,CASSLGQGAFEQYF,TGTGCCAGCAGCCTGGGACAGGGGGCGTTTGAGCAGTACTTC
TRBJ1-4,TRBV7-9,14,-,TRBD1,CASSLSRGDEKLFF,TGTGCCAGCAGCTTAAGCAGGGGGGATGAAAAACTGTTTTTT
TRBJ1-6,TRBV7-8,13,-,-,CASSLGGGSPLHF,TGTGCCAGCAGCTTAGGGGGAGGTTCACCCCTCCACTTT
TRBJ1-2,TRBV11-2,18,-,TRBD1,CASSLRGASIGDRPGYTF,TGTGCCAGCAGCTTACGGGGGGCCAGTATAGGGGACAGACCGGGCTACACCTTC
TRBJ2-6,TRBV7-2,16,many,-,CASSLQGPSGANVLTF,TGTGCCAGCAGCTTACAGGGGCCCTCTGGGGCCAACGTCCTGACTTTC
TRBJ2-3,TRBV6-6,14,few,TRBD1,CASSGGQATDTQYF,TGTGCCAGCAGCGGGGGACAGGCAACAGATACGCAGTATTTT
TRBJ1-2,TRBV12-3/TRBV12-4,14,few,-,CASSFARGSYGYTF,TGTGCCAGCAGTTTCGCACGAGGTAGCTATGGCTACACCTTC
TRBJ1-1,TRBV11-2,17,once,TRBD1,CASSRRGPESMNTEAFF,TGTGCCAGCAGTAGGAGGGGGCCCGAAAGCATGAACACTGAAGCTTTCTTT
TRBJ2-5,TRBV29-1,14,-,-,CSVPTGDWRETQYF,TGCAGCGTCCCTACTGGCGATTGGCGAGAGACCCAGTACTTC
TRBJ2-1,TRBV20-1,13,few,-,CSALTPNWGEQFF,TGCAGTGCCTTGACCCCAAACTGGGGGGAGCAGTTCTTC
TRBJ2-5,TRBV5-1,15,few,TRBD2,CASSSPSGDQETQYF,TGCGCCAGCAGCTCCCCTAGCGGGGACCAAGAGACCCAGTACTTC
TRBJ2-7,TRBV6-6,14,-,TRBD1,CASSDRGSSYEQYF,TGTGCCAGCAGTGACAGGGGTAGCTCCTACGAGCAGTACTTC
TRBJ1-2,TRBV7-2,16,-,-,CASSLQSGSTNYGYTF,TGTGCCAGCAGCCTTCAATCGGGGTCCACTAACTATGGCTACACCTTC
TRBJ2-3,TRBV5-1,16,-,-,CASSPTRRQGTDTQYF,TGCGCCAGCAGCCCTACCCGTCGTCAGGGCACAGATACGCAGTATTTT
TRBJ2-5,TRBV7-8,13,few,-,CASSPRWRETQYF,TGTGCCAGCAGCCCTAGGTGGCGAGAGACCCAGTACTTC